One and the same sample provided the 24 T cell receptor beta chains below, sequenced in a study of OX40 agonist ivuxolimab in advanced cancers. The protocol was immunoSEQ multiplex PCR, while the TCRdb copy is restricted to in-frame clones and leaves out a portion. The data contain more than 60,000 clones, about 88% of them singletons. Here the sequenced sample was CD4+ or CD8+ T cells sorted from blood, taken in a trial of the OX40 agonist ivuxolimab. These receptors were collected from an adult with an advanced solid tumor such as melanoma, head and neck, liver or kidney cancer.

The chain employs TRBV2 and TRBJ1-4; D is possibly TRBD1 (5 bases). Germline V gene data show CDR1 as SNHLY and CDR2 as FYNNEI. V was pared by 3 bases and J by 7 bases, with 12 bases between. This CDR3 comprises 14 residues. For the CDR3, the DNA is TGTGCCAGCAGTGAGTTGGGGCCCGGTGAAAAACTGTTTTTT. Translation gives CASSELGPGEKLFF. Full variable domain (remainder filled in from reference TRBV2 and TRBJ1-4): EPEVTQTPSHQVTQMGQEVILRCVPISNHLYFYWYRQILGQKVEFLVSFYNNEISEKSEIFDDQFSVERPDGSNFTLKIRSTKLEDSAMYFCASSELGPGEKLFFGSGTQLSVL.

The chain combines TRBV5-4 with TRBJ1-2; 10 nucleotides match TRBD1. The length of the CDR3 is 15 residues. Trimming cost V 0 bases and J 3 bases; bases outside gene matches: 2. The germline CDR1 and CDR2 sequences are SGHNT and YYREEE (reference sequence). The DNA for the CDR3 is TGTGCCAGCAGCTTGGAGGACAGGGGGTACTATGGCTACACCTTC. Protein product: CASSLEDRGYYGYTF. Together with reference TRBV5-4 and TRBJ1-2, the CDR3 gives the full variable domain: ETGVTQSPTHLIKTRGQQVTLRCSSQSGHNTVSWYQQALGQGPQFIFQYYREEENGRGNFPPRFSGLQFPNYSSELNVNALELDDSALYLCASSLEDRGYYGYTFGSGTRLTVV.

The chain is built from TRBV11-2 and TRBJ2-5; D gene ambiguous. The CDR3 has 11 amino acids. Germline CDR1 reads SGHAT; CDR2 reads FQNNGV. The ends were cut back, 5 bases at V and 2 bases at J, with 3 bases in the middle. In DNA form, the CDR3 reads TGTGCCAGCAGCATTCAAGAGACCCAGTACTTC. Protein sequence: CASSIQETQYF.

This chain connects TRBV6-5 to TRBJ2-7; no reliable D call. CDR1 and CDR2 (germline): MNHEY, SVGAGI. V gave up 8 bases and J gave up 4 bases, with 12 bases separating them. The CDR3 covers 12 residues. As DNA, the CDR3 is TGTGCCAGCCGACCCGACCGATACGAGCAGTACTTC. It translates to CASRPDRYEQYF.

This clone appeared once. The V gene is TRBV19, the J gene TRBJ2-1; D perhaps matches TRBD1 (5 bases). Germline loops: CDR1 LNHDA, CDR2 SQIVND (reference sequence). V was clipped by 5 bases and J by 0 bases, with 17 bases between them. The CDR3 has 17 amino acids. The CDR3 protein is CASSPRGALNSYNEQFF. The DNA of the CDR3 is TGTGCCAGTAGTCCCCGTGGGGCTCTAAACTCCTACAATGAGCAGTTCTTC.

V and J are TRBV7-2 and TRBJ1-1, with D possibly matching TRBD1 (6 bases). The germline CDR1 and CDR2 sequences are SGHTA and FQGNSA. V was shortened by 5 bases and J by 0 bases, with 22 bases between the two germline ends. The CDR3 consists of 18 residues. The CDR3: CASSIGPRGGSVNTEAFF. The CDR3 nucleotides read TGTGCCAGCAGCATAGGCCCAAGAGGGGGTTCAGTGAACACTGAAGCTTTCTTT.

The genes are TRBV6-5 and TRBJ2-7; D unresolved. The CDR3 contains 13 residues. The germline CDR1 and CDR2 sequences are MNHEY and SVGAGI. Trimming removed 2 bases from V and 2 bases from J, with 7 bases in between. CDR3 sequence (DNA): TGTGCCAGCAGTTACGGCCAGACCTACGAGCAGTACTTC. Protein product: CASSYGQTYEQYF.

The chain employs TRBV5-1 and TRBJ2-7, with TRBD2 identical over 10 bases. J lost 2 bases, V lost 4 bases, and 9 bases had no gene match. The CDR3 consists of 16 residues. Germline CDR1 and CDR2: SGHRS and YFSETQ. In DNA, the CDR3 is TGCGCCAGCAGCGGGACGATGACTAGCGGGCCCTACGAGCAGTACTTC. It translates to CASSGTMTSGPYEQYF.

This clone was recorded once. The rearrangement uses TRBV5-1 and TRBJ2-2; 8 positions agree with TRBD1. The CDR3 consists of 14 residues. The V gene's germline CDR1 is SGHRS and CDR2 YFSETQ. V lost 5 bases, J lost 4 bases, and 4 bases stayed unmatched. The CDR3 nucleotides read TGCGCCAGCAGTTTAGACAGGGGCACCGGGGAGCTGTTTTTT. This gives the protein CASSLDRGTGELFF.

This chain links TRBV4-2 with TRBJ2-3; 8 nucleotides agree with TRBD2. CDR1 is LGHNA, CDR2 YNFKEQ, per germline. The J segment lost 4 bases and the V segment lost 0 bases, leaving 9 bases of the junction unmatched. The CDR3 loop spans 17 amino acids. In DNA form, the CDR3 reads TGTGCCAGCAGCCAAGATGACCGGGGGGGCCATTCAGATACGCAGTATTTT. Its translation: CASSQDDRGGHSDTQYF.

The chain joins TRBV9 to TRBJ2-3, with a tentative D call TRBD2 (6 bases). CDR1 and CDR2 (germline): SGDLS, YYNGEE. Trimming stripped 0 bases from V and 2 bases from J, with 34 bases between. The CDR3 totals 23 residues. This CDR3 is CASSVGFWDFSQDKNGDTDTQYF. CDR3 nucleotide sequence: TGTGCCAGCAGCGTAGGGTTCTGGGACTTTAGCCAAGACAAGAATGGCGACACAGATACGCAGTATTTT.

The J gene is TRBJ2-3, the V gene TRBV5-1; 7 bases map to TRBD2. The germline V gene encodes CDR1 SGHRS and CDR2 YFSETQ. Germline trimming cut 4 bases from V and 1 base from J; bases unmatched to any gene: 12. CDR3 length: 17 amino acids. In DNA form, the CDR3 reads TGCGCCAGCAGCCCCCCTGGCGGGGGATGGGGCACAGATACGCAGTATTTT. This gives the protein CASSPPGGGWGTDTQYF.

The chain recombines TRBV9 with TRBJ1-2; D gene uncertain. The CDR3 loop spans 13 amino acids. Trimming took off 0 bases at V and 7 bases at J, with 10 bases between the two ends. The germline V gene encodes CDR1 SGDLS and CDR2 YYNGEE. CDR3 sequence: CASSVAQLGGYTF. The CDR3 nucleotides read TGTGCCAGCAGCGTAGCTCAGTTAGGTGGCTACACCTTC. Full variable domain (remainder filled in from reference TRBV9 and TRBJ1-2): DSGVTQTPKHLITATGQRVTLRCSPRSGDLSVYWYQQSLDQGLQFLIQYYNGEERAKGNILERFSAQQFPDLHSELNLSSLELGDSALYFCASSVAQLGGYTFGSGTRLTVV.

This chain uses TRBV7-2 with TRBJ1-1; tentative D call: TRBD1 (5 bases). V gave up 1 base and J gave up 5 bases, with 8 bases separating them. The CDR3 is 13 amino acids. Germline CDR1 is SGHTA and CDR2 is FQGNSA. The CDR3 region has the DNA TGTGCCAGCAGCTTAGTGGCAGGGACTGAAGCTTTCTTT. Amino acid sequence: CASSLVAGTEAFF.

Written as DNA, the CDR3 is TGCGCCAGCAGATTTGACGGGAACAGATACAATGAGCAGTTCTTC. Residues: CASRFDGNRYNEQFF. The chain uses TRBV5-1 and TRBJ2-1, with a possible D match to TRBD2 (5 bases). V lost 5 bases and J 4 bases, leaving 16 bases between the germline ends. CDR1 is SGHRS, CDR2 YFSETQ, per germline. The CDR3 is 15 residues long.

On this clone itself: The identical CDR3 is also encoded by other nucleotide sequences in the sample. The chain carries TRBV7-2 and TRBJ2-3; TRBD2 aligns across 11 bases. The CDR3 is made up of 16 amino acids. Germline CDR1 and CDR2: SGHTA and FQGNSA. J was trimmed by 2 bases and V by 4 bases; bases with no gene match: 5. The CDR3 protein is CASSSGLAGSTDTQYF. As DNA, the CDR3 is TGTGCCAGCAGCTCAGGACTAGCGGGTTCCACAGATACGCAGTATTTT.

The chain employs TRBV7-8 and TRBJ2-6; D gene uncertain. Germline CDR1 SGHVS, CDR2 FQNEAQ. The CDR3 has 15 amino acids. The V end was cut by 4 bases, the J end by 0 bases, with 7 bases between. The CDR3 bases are TGTGCCAGCAGCTCAATTAACTCTGGGGCCAACGTCCTGACTTTC. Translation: CASSSINSGANVLTF.

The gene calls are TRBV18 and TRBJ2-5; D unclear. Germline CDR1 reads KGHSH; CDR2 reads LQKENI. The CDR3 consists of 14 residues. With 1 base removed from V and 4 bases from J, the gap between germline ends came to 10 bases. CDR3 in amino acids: CASSPLRSVETQYF. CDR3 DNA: TGTGCCAGCTCACCACTTCGGTCCGTAGAGACCCAGTACTTC.

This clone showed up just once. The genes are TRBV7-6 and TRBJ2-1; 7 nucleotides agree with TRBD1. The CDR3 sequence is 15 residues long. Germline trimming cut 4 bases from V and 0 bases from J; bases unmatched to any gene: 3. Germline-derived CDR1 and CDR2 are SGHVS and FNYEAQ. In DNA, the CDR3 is TGTGCCAGCAGCTCAAACAGGGGCTCCTACAATGAGCAGTTCTTC. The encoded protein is CASSSNRGSYNEQFF.

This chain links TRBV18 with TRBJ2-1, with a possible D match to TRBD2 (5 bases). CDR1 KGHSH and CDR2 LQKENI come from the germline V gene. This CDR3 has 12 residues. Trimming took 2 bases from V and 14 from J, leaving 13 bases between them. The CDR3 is CASSPRPGVEFF. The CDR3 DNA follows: TGTGCCAGCTCACCAAGGCCCGGGGTCGAGTTCTTC.

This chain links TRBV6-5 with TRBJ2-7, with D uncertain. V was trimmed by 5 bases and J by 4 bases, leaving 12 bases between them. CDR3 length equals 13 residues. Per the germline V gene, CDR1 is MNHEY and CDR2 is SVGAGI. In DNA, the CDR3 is TGTGCCAGCAGTCAGAATTCAATTTACGAGCAGTACTTC. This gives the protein CASSQNSIYEQYF.

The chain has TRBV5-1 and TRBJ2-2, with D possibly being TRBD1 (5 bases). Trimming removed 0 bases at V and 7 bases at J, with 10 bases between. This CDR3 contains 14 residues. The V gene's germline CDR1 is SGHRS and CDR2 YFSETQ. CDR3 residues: CASSLAAGIGELFF. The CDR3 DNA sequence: TGCGCCAGCAGCTTGGCAGCAGGGATCGGGGAGCTGTTTTTT.

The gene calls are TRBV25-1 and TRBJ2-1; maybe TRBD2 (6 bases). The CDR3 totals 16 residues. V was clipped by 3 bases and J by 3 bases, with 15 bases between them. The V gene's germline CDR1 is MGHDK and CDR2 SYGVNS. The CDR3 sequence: CASSELRGSGYNEQFF. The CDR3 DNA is TGTGCCAGCAGTGAGCTTCGGGGGAGTGGCTACAATGAGCAGTTCTTC.

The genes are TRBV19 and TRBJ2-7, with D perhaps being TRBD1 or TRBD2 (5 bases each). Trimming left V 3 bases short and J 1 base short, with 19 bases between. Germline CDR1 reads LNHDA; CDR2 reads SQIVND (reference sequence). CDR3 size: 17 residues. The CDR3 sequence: CASSIKGPGRYSYEQYF. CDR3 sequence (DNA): TGTGCCAGTAGTATTAAGGGTCCGGGACGTTATTCCTACGAGCAGTACTTC.